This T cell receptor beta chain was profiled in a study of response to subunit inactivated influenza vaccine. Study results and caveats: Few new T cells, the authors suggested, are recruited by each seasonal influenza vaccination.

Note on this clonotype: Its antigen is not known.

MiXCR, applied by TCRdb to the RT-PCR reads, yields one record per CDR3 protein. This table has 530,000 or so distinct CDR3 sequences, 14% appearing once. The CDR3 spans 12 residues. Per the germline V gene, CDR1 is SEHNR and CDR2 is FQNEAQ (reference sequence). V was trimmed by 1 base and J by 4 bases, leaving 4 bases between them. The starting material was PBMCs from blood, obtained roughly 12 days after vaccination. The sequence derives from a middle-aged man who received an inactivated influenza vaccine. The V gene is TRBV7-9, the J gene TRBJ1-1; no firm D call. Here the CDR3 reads CASSLVVTEAFF. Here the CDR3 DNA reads TGTGCCAGCAGCTTAGTGGTCACTGAAGCTTTCTTT.